The next 11 T cell receptor beta chains were all read from a single sample in a study of CD8+CD57+ T cells in acquired aplastic anemia. Using genomic DNA as the template, TCR beta VDJ and CDR3 profiling was carried out. TCRdb independently ran MiXCR on the reads; one entry per CDR3 protein. Counted here are 160,000 or so distinct CDR3 sequences, about 48% occurring once; the ten biggest clones make up about 30%. CD8+CD57+ cell expansion had been shown by flow cytometry in patients chosen for sequencing. Material for sequencing was sorted CD4+, CD8+, or CD8+CD57+ T cells (not recorded which) from PBMCs. These receptors were taken from a human donor with aplastic anemia.

This clonotype was recorded many times. This chain uses TRBV5-1 with TRBJ2-1, with D hard to call. Germline CDR1 reads SGHRS; CDR2 reads YFSETQ. The V end lost 3 bases, the J end lost 1 base, and 11 bases lay between the germline ends. The CDR3 runs 15 residues. DNA of the CDR3: TGCGCCAGCAGCTCACAGTATTCATCCTACAATGAGCAGTTCTTC. Its translation is CASSSQYSSYNEQFF.

The chain joins TRBV25-1 to TRBJ1-1, with D unclear. Trimming left V 4 bases short and J 1 base short, with 7 bases between. The CDR3 has 13 amino acids. CDR1 MGHDK and CDR2 SYGVNS come from the germline V gene. The CDR3 protein is CASSAQRNTEAFF. CDR3 in DNA: TGTGCCAGCAGTGCCCAGCGGAACACTGAAGCTTTCTTT.

This chain links TRBV12-3 or TRBV12-4 with TRBJ2-6; 12 nucleotides line up with TRBD1. The V and J ends lost 7 bases and 1 base, in that order; junction bases with no gene match: 5. The CDR3 has 17 residues. CDR3 residues: CASTPGQGASGANVLTF. The DNA for the CDR3 is TGTGCCAGCACCCCGGGACAGGGGGCATCTGGGGCCAACGTCCTGACTTTC.

This chain uses TRBV7-3 with TRBJ1-1, with 9 bases matching TRBD1. Unmatched junction bases numbered 0, after V lost 3 bases and J lost 1 base. Germline-derived CDR1 and CDR2 are SGHTA and FQGTGA. This CDR3 comprises 14 residues. The CDR3: CASSLDRGNTEAFF. The CDR3 coding sequence is TGTGCCAGCAGCTTGGACAGGGGGAACACTGAAGCTTTCTTT. Full variable domain (outside the CDR3, taken from reference TRBV7-3 and TRBJ1-1): GAGVSQTPSNKVTEKGKYVELRCDPISGHTALYWYRQSLGQGPEFLIYFQGTGAADDSGLPNDRFFAVRPEGSVSTLKIQRTERGDSAVYLCASSLDRGNTEAFFGQGTRLTVV.

CDR3 DNA sequence: TGTGCCAGTCAAGCTGGCCGGGACAGGTCTTCACCCCTCCACTTT. Protein: CASQAGRDRSSPLHF. The V call is TRBV19, the J call TRBJ1-6; TRBD1 aligns across 8 bases. V shed 8 bases and J 9 bases; nucleotides not matched to a gene: 12. The germline gives CDR1 LNHDA, CDR2 SQIVND (reference sequence). The CDR3 sequence is 15 residues long. The full variable domain, rest sourced from reference TRBV19 and TRBJ1-6, is DGGITQSPKYLFRKEGQNVTLSCEQNLNHDAMYWYRQDPGQGLRLIYYSQIVNDFQKGDIAEGYSVSREKKESFPLTVTSAQKNPTAFYLCASQAGRDRSSPLHFGNGTRLTVT.

This chain joins TRBV20-1 and TRBJ2-3; D uncertain. The CDR3 is 14 residues long. Deletions cut 3 bases from V and 0 bases from J, with 10 bases between. Germline CDR1 and CDR2: DFQATT and SNEGSKA (reference sequence). CDR3 amino acids: CSARLGVSTDTQYF. The CDR3 region has the DNA TGCAGTGCTAGGTTAGGAGTTAGCACAGATACGCAGTATTTT.

The chain employs TRBV20-1 and TRBJ1-1, with D tentatively TRBD1 (6 bases). The CDR3 has 14 residues. Per germline, CDR1 DFQATT and CDR2 SNEGSKA (reference sequence). The germline V and J ends were trimmed by 5 bases and 1 base, with 14 bases remaining between them. CDR3 DNA: TGCAGTGCTCAAACCGGGACAAGGAACACTGAAGCTTTCTTT. It specifies CSAQTGTRNTEAFF.

The J gene is TRBJ2-5, the V gene TRBV7-9, with no clear D. V was trimmed by 1 base and J by 13 bases, leaving 7 bases between them. This CDR3 region has 10 residues. Germline-derived CDR1 and CDR2 are SEHNR and FQNEAQ (reference sequence). This CDR3 is CASSLETWYF. The CDR3 bases are TGTGCCAGCAGCTTAGAAACTTGGTACTTC. Full variable domain (missing parts from reference TRBV7-9 and TRBJ2-5): DTGVSQNPRHKITKRGQNVTFRCDPISEHNRLYWYRQTLGQGPEFLTYFQNEAQLEKSRLLSDRFSAERPKGSFSTLEIQRTEQGDSAMYLCASSLETWYFGPGTRLLVL.

Many counts were recorded for this clonotype. The CDR3 loop reads CASSQTRPTHNEQFF. The CDR3 DNA sequence: TGTGCCAGCAGCCAAACCCGGCCCACCCACAATGAGCAGTTCTTC. The chain recombines TRBV13 with TRBJ2-1, with no clear D. The V gene's germline CDR1 is PRHDT and CDR2 FYEKMQ (reference sequence). Trimming left V 5 bases short and J 5 bases short, with 16 bases between. This CDR3 has 15 amino acids.

V gene TRBV7-7 combines with J gene TRBJ2-7; D gene unclear. V gave up 5 bases and J gave up 3 bases, with 11 bases separating them. The germline V gene has CDR1 SSHAT and CDR2 FNYEAQ (reference sequence). This CDR3 spans 13 amino acids. The CDR3 DNA sequence: TGTGCCAGCAGCCATTTAGACGGCTACGAGCAGTACTTC. It codes for CASSHLDGYEQYF.

This CDR3 reads CATRDRGLHQETQYF. CDR3 nucleotides: TGTGCCACCCGGGACAGGGGGCTTCACCAAGAGACCCAGTACTTC. J is TRBJ2-5 and V is TRBV10-3; 12 positions match TRBD1. The CDR3 runs 15 residues. V shed 10 bases, J shed 0 bases, and the junction held 6 bases outside the gene matches. Germline V gives CDR1 ENHRY, CDR2 SYGVKD.